The 29 T cell receptor beta chains presented below share a single source sample, sequenced in a study of cytomegalovirus exposure and HLA in healthy donors. The PCR contained 60 Vbeta and 13 Jbeta primers. Sequencing used immunoSEQ multiplex PCR; TCRdb keeps in-frame clones, though not all of them. This table has about 190,000 clones, 10% to 15% appearing once. Sequencing was done on a sample of PBMCs. The origin of the receptors is a man aged 45-65 years in good health and CMV-seropositive.

This chain uses TRBV7-9 with TRBJ1-1; D ambiguous. Germline CDR1 SEHNR, CDR2 FQNEAQ (reference sequence). The V end was cut by 8 bases, the J end by 7 bases, with 14 bases between. The CDR3 has 12 residues. Written as DNA, the CDR3 is TGTGCCAGCGGCCCGCGGAGGGATGAAGCTTTCTTT. It is translated as CASGPRRDEAFF. Filled out from reference TRBV7-9 and TRBJ1-1, the complete variable domain reads DTGVSQNPRHKITKRGQNVTFRCDPISEHNRLYWYRQTLGQGPEFLTYFQNEAQLEKSRLLSDRFSAERPKGSFSTLEIQRTEQGDSAMYLCASGPRRDEAFFGQGTRLTVV.

The chain links TRBV7-3 to TRBJ2-3; tentative D call: TRBD2 (5 bases). CDR1 SGHTA and CDR2 FQGTGA come from the germline V gene. This CDR3 has 13 amino acids. The germline V and J ends were trimmed by 5 bases and 9 bases, with 15 bases remaining between them. CDR3 DNA sequence: TGTGCCAGCAGCGTGGACTGGTCTTCAACGCAGTATTTT. Translating it yields CASSVDWSSTQYF.

The chain carries TRBV5-1 and TRBJ1-2; D ambiguous. Trimming shortened V by 0 bases and J by 2 bases, and 14 bases separated the two germline ends. The germline CDR1 and CDR2 sequences are SGHRS and YFSETQ. This CDR3 comprises 16 residues. The CDR3 DNA reads as TGCGCCAGCAGCTTGGGACTCTATGTTGCCAACTATGGCTACACCTTC. Translation gives CASSLGLYVANYGYTF.

The chain joins TRBV27 to TRBJ1-6; 8 nucleotides line up with TRBD1. Germline V gene sequence: CDR1 MNHEY, CDR2 SMNVEV (reference sequence). The CDR3 spans 16 residues. With 6 bases clipped from V and 0 bases from J, the junction kept 4 bases outside the gene matches. CDR3 in DNA: TGTGCCAGCAGCCTACAGGGGGTCTCCTATAATTCACCCCTCCACTTT. It is translated as CASSLQGVSYNSPLHF.

The genes are TRBV5-1 and TRBJ1-4; 9 bases agree with TRBD1. CDR1 is SGHRS and CDR2 is YFSETQ in the germline V gene. With V trimmed by 3 bases and J by 5 bases, 5 bases remained unmatched. The CDR3 is 15 residues long. The CDR3 here is CASSSPGTGNEKLFF. DNA of the CDR3: TGCGCCAGCAGCTCCCCCGGGACAGGGAATGAAAAACTGTTTTTT.

This clone was seen a few times. The J gene is TRBJ2-5, the V gene TRBV5-8, with 8 nucleotides matching TRBD1. J was trimmed by 3 bases and V by 0 bases; bases with no gene match: 4. Per germline, CDR1 SGHTS and CDR2 YDEGEE. This CDR3 has 15 amino acids. Written as DNA, the CDR3 is TGTGCCAGCAGCTTGGAGAGGACAGGGAAAGAGACCCAGTACTTC. Translated, it gives CASSLERTGKETQYF.

V and J are TRBV10-1 and TRBJ2-3, with a possible D match to TRBD2 (6 bases). V dropped 8 bases and J dropped 2 bases, with 8 bases sitting between them. The V gene's germline CDR1 is WNHNN and CDR2 SYGVQD (reference sequence). This CDR3 region has 12 residues. The CDR3 DNA sequence: TGCGCCAGCTCGGGGGACACAGATACGCAGTATTTT. It specifies CASSGDTDTQYF.

In its sample, this clone was seen a few times. This sequence joins TRBV28 and TRBJ1-5, with D possibly TRBD1 on 6 matching bases. Germline V gene sequence: CDR1 MDHEN, CDR2 SYDVKM. Between the trimmed V and J ends, which lost 3 bases and 3 bases, there was a span of 12 bases. CDR3 length: 15 residues. CDR3 residues: CASSFRGGDNQPQHF. The CDR3 DNA follows: TGTGCCAGCAGTTTCAGGGGAGGGGACAATCAGCCCCAGCATTTT.

This chain uses TRBV27 with TRBJ2-3; 8 nucleotides align to TRBD2. Germline loops: CDR1 MNHEY, CDR2 SMNVEV (reference sequence). This CDR3 has 18 amino acids. V was clipped by 2 bases and J by 2 bases; unmatched bases: 12. CDR3 in DNA: TGTGCCAGCAGTTTACTAGCGATGCCGGGGGGGTACACAGATACGCAGTATTTT. Amino acid sequence: CASSLLAMPGGYTDTQYF.

In this sample, this clone turned up a few times. J is TRBJ2-3 and V is TRBV28; TRBD1 matches 10 bases. This CDR3 comprises 17 residues. Per germline, CDR1 MDHEN and CDR2 SYDVKM. With V trimmed by 3 bases and J by 5 bases, 11 bases remained unmatched. The CDR3 sequence is CASSFWMGQGRGDTQYF. In nucleotides, the CDR3 is TGTGCCAGCAGTTTTTGGATGGGACAGGGGCGTGGAGATACGCAGTATTTT.

The sample holds a few counts of this clone. V is TRBV11-3 and J is TRBJ2-4; D is unresolved. The CDR3 sequence is 13 residues long. Trimming took off 3 bases at V and 9 bases at J, with 12 bases between the two ends. Germline V gives CDR1 SGHNT, CDR2 YENEEA. CDR3 region: CASSFSYVGIQYF. Written as DNA, the CDR3 is TGTGCCAGCAGCTTTAGCTATGTCGGCATTCAGTACTTC.

The rearrangement joins TRBV4-3 to TRBJ1-1, with a tentative D call TRBD1 (5 bases). Germline V gene sequence: CDR1 LGHNA, CDR2 YSLEER. Trimming took 1 base from V and 0 from J, leaving 9 bases between them. CDR3 size: 15 residues. CDR3 DNA sequence: TGCGCCAGCAGCCAAGGTGACAGAATGAACACTGAAGCTTTCTTT. Residues: CASSQGDRMNTEAFF.

This clone was observed a handful of times. V gene TRBV18 combines with J gene TRBJ2-2; no clear D gene. Germline CDR1 KGHSH, CDR2 LQKENI. This CDR3 region has 13 residues. V gave up 3 bases and J gave up 4 bases, with 6 bases separating them. CDR3 loop: CASSPILTGELFF. CDR3 nucleotide sequence: TGTGCCAGCTCACCTATACTCACCGGGGAGCTGTTTTTT.

This chain links TRBV7-9 with TRBJ2-6; no reliable D call. The germline V gene encodes CDR1 SEHNR and CDR2 FQNEAQ (reference sequence). This CDR3 contains 15 residues. V lost 3 bases, J lost 4 bases, and 10 bases lay in between. The CDR3 DNA is TGTGCCAGCAGCTTTGCCTCCAGAGGGGCCAACGTCCTGACTTTC. It translates to CASSFASRGANVLTF.

This clone was observed a few times. The chain uses TRBV11-3 and TRBJ2-1; 11 bases map to TRBD2. Unmatched junction bases numbered 3, after V lost 1 base and J lost 1 base. CDR1 and CDR2 (germline): SGHNT, YENEEA. This CDR3 has 17 amino acids. The CDR3 region has the DNA TGTGCCAGCAGCTTAGTTAGCGGGGGGGCATCCTACAATGAGCAGTTCTTC. The encoded protein is CASSLVSGGASYNEQFF.

This chain links TRBV9 with TRBJ2-1, with 8 nucleotides matching TRBD2. Unmatched junction bases numbered 8, after V lost 4 bases and J lost 8 bases. CDR3 length: 14 amino acids. Looked up from germline, CDR1 is SGDLS and CDR2 is YYNGEE. The CDR3 DNA follows: TGTGCCAGCAGCCCTTTCCTAGCGGGCGATGAGCAGTTCTTC. This translates into CASSPFLAGDEQFF.

The V gene is TRBV10-3, the J gene TRBJ1-2, with D perhaps matching TRBD1 (5 bases). V shed 10 bases and J shed 4 bases, with 13 bases lying between them. The CDR3 totals 12 residues. Looked up from germline, CDR1 is ENHRY and CDR2 is SYGVKD. The CDR3 DNA follows: TGTGCCACCCGGGGCGGGGGCTATGGCTACACCTTC. Translation: CATRGGGYGYTF.

This clone was counted a few times. This sample also contains other DNA sequences that code for the same CDR3. The chain recombines TRBV10-1 with TRBJ2-3, with D unclear. The V gene's germline CDR1 is WNHNN and CDR2 SYGVQD (reference sequence). The CDR3 loop spans 16 amino acids. Trimming stripped 2 bases from V and 2 bases from J, with 14 bases between. This CDR3 is CASSEGPVSFTDTQYF. CDR3 sequence (DNA): TGCGCCAGCAGTGAGGGGCCAGTATCTTTCACAGATACGCAGTATTTT.

A few counts support this clone. This sequence joins TRBV19 and TRBJ2-2; TRBD1 matches 8 bases. The CDR3 is 15 residues long. Germline values: CDR1 LNHDA, CDR2 SQIVND (reference sequence). J lost 4 bases, V lost 6 bases, and 7 bases had no gene match. CDR3: CASRPRQGPTGELFF. Here the CDR3 DNA reads TGTGCCAGTAGGCCGAGACAGGGGCCCACCGGGGAGCTGTTTTTT.

The chain recombines TRBV11-3 with TRBJ1-4, with a possible D match to TRBD1 (5 bases). There are 13 residues in the CDR3. With 5 bases removed from V and 7 bases from J, the gap between germline ends came to 11 bases. Per germline, CDR1 SGHNT and CDR2 YENEEA. CDR3 region: CASSAQTVEKLFF. The CDR3 DNA reads TGTGCCAGCAGCGCCCAGACAGTTGAAAAACTGTTTTTT.

This sequence joins TRBV14 and TRBJ1-1; maybe TRBD1 (5 bases). Germline V gene sequence: CDR1 SGHDN, CDR2 FVKESK. The V end was cut by 4 bases, the J end by 0 bases, with 12 bases between. The CDR3 is made up of 15 amino acids. In DNA form, the CDR3 reads TGTGCCAGCAGCCCCCAGGGTTTTATGAACACTGAAGCTTTCTTT. Protein product: CASSPQGFMNTEAFF. Complete variable domain (other parts from reference TRBV14 and TRBJ1-1): EAGVTQFPSHSVIEKGQTVTLRCDPISGHDNLYWYRRVMGKEIKFLLHFVKESKQDESGMPNNRFLAERTGGTYSTLKVQPAELEDSGVYFCASSPQGFMNTEAFFGQGTRLTVV.

In this sample, this clone turned up a few times. This rearrangement joins TRBV2 to TRBJ2-5, with D tentatively TRBD2 (5 bases). The CDR3 length is 14 residues. Germline V gene data show CDR1 as SNHLY and CDR2 as FYNNEI. V lost 10 bases to trimming and J lost 2 bases, with 17 bases between them. In nucleotides, the CDR3 is TGTGCCACGCACGTCGGGAAGCGGCAAGAGACCCAGTACTTC. The encoded protein is CATHVGKRQETQYF.

This rearrangement joins TRBV11-3 to TRBJ1-5, with a possible D match to TRBD1 (6 bases). The germline V and J ends were trimmed by 5 bases and 2 bases, with 10 bases remaining between them. CDR1 is SGHNT and CDR2 is YENEEA in the germline V gene. The CDR3 loop spans 14 amino acids. The CDR3 protein is CASSRGGGNQPQHF. As DNA, the CDR3 is TGTGCCAGCAGCCGAGGGGGAGGCAATCAGCCCCAGCATTTT.

This clone has more than one count but fewer than ten. This chain links TRBV19 with TRBJ1-1; D gene ambiguous. The germline V gene encodes CDR1 LNHDA and CDR2 SQIVND (reference sequence). CDR3 length: 14 residues. Deletions cut 10 bases from V and 2 bases from J, with 17 bases between. DNA for the CDR3: TGTGCCACCAAGGAGGATGGGTCCAACACTGAAGCTTTCTTT. This encodes CATKEDGSNTEAFF. Complete variable domain (other parts from reference TRBV19 and TRBJ1-1): DGGITQSPKYLFRKEGQNVTLSCEQNLNHDAMYWYRQDPGQGLRLIYYSQIVNDFQKGDIAEGYSVSREKKESFPLTVTSAQKNPTAFYLCATKEDGSNTEAFFGQGTRLTVV.

This chain links TRBV19 with TRBJ1-5, with D unresolved. The ends were cut back, 1 base at V and 3 bases at J, with 7 bases in the middle. Germline CDR1 and CDR2: LNHDA and SQIVND (reference sequence). The CDR3 covers 14 residues. CDR3 sequence (DNA): TGTGCCAGTAGTATAGGGGCGACCAATCAGCCCCAGCATTTT. Translated, it gives CASSIGATNQPQHF.

V and J are TRBV6-1 and TRBJ1-3; D is unresolved. This CDR3 has 17 amino acids. V was shortened by 3 bases and J by 0 bases, with 15 bases between the two germline ends. Germline assignment: CDR1 MNHNS and CDR2 SASEGT. The CDR3 spells CASSEKPGLLSGNTIYF. Written as DNA, the CDR3 is TGTGCCAGCAGTGAGAAACCCGGACTACTCTCTGGAAACACCATATATTTT.

The table lists this clone with a few counts. The chain links TRBV30 to TRBJ2-2; 9 bases are shared with TRBD1. Germline loops: CDR1 GTSNPN, CDR2 SVGIG (reference sequence). Trimming at V came to 2 bases and at J to 6 bases, leaving 10 bases not matched to a gene. The CDR3 consists of 16 residues. For the CDR3, the DNA is TGTGCCTGGAGTCCCCCGGGACAGGGATTAGCCGGGGAGCTGTTTTTT. Encoded protein: CAWSPPGQGLAGELFF.

The rearrangement links TRBV9 to TRBJ1-2, with TRBD1 identical over 7 bases. V was clipped by 3 bases and J by 4 bases; unmatched bases: 12. CDR3 length equals 16 residues. The V gene's germline CDR1 is SGDLS and CDR2 YYNGEE. The CDR3 sequence: CASSADRARVSYGYTF. CDR3 DNA: TGTGCCAGCAGCGCCGACAGGGCCCGCGTATCCTATGGCTACACCTTC.

J is TRBJ1-5 and V is TRBV5-8; 10 bases match TRBD1. V gave up 7 bases and J gave up 1 base; unmatched junction bases: 11. Germline values: CDR1 SGHTS, CDR2 YDEGEE. The CDR3 is 17 amino acids. CDR3 loop: CASDRDRGGFSNQPQHF. In nucleotides, the CDR3 is TGTGCCAGCGACCGGGACAGGGGTGGTTTCAGCAATCAGCCCCAGCATTTT.